A selection of T cell receptor beta chains follows, all from one sample in a study of cytomegalovirus exposure and HLA in healthy donors. The protocol was immunoSEQ multiplex PCR, while the TCRdb copy is restricted to in-frame clones and leaves out a portion. The repertoire holds 75,000 to 85,000 clones, roughly 88% seen once, with 2% to 2.5% in the top ten. The sample consisted of PBMCs. These receptors all stem from a man aged 30 to 39 in good health and CMV-seronegative. CDR3s include the opening cysteine and the closing phenylalanine or tryptophan. The D gene is left open where the match is weak. Clone size is shown for a subset of rows, as once, few, many or a class of expanded clone.

D,size,J,V,CDR3,DNA
NA,once,TRBJ2-2,TRBV5-1,CASSKTGYRGTGELFF,TGCGCCAGCAGCAAAACAGGGTACCGAGGCACCGGGGAGCTGTTTTTT
TRBD2,NA,TRBJ2-2,TRBV6-4,CASSQGLAGANTGELFF,TGTGCCAGCAGTCAAGGACTAGCGGGGGCGAACACCGGGGAGCTGTTTTTT
NA,NA,TRBJ1-4,TRBV7-9,CASSLGGTWSEKLFF,TGTGCCAGCAGCTTAGGGGGCACTTGGAGTGAAAAACTGTTTTTT
NA,NA,TRBJ1-2,TRBV7-9,CASTSSYGYTF,TGTGCCAGCACGTCGAGCTATGGCTACACCTTC
NA,NA,TRBJ2-7,TRBV5-1,CASTGLNYEQYF,TGCGCCAGCACCGGACTGAACTACGAGCAGTACTTC
TRBD1,NA,TRBJ1-1,TRBV5-1,CASSARVQGAGNTEAFF,TGCGCCAGCAGCGCTAGAGTACAGGGGGCGGGGAACACTGAAGCTTTCTTT
NA,NA,TRBJ2-2,TRBV5-4,CASSLAGGLFGGELFF,TGTGCCAGCAGCTTGGCAGGAGGGCTCTTCGGCGGGGAGCTGTTTTTT
TRBD1,NA,TRBJ2-3,TRBV11-3,CASSLAFGQGTDTQYF,TGTGCCAGCAGCTTAGCTTTTGGACAGGGGACAGATACGCAGTATTTT
NA,NA,TRBJ2-6,TRBV9,CASSPRVDSSGANVLTF,TGTGCCAGCAGCCCCCGAGTTGACAGCTCTGGGGCCAACGTCCTGACTTTC
TRBD1,NA,TRBJ1-2,TRBV9,CASSAPQGAPNYGYTF,TGTGCCAGCAGCGCGCCCCAGGGGGCGCCTAACTATGGCTACACCTTC
NA,NA,TRBJ1-1,TRBV28,CASSEAAGDMNTEAFF,TGTGCCAGCAGTGAGGCGGCAGGGGACATGAACACTGAAGCTTTCTTT
NA,NA,TRBJ2-5,TRBV15,CATSRDSGVGETQYF,TGTGCCACCAGCAGAGATTCAGGGGTGGGGGAGACCCAGTACTTC
TRBD1,NA,TRBJ2-2,TRBV12-5,CASGLGTGGTGELFF,TGTGCTAGTGGTTTGGGGACAGGGGGGACCGGGGAGCTGTTTTTT
NA,NA,TRBJ2-3,TRBV5-4,CASSSRDNTQYF,TGTGCCAGCAGCTCCCGGGACAACACGCAGTATTTT
TRBD1,NA,TRBJ1-5,TRBV18,CASSPGTGGQPQHF,TGTGCCAGCTCACCCGGGACAGGAGGTCAGCCCCAGCATTTT
NA,NA,TRBJ1-1,TRBV11-2,CASSINTGTVTF,TGTGCCAGCAGCATTAATACGGGGACTGTTACTTTT
NA,NA,TRBJ2-7,TRBV7-9,CASSFGRAGYEQYF,TGTGCCAGCAGCTTTGGCAGGGCAGGCTACGAGCAGTACTTC
NA,NA,TRBJ1-2,TRBV28,CASTPVSFYGYTF,TGTGCCAGCACCCCCGTGTCTTTCTATGGCTACACCTTC
TRBD1,NA,TRBJ2-1,TRBV6-1,CAGKGTGAYNEQFF,TGTGCCGGAAAAGGGACAGGGGCCTACAATGAGCAGTTCTTC
NA,NA,TRBJ1-1,TRBV20-1,CSAREGSEAFF,TGCAGTGCTAGAGAGGGCAGTGAAGCTTTCTTT
NA,NA,TRBJ2-3,TRBV5-1,CASSLLQPTDTQYF,TGCGCCAGCAGCTTGTTACAACCCACAGATACGCAGTATTTT
TRBD2,NA,TRBJ2-3,TRBV6-5,CASSYWQRGSRYF,TGTGCCAGCAGTTACTGGCAGCGGGGGTCTAGGTATTTT
TRBD1,NA,TRBJ1-2,TRBV14,CASRDSGGYGYTF,TGTGCCAGCCGGGACAGTGGGGGCTATGGCTACACCTTC
TRBD1,NA,TRBJ2-7,TRBV5-5,CASSLTGQGAYEQYF,TGTGCCAGCAGCTTAACCGGACAGGGGGCCTACGAGCAGTACTTC
NA,NA,TRBJ1-5,TRBV6-1,CASSEVGEQPQHF,TGTGCCAGCAGTGAAGTGGGCGAACAGCCCCAGCATTTT
NA,NA,TRBJ1-2,TRBV19,CASSILGQGYTF,TGTGCCAGTAGTATTTTGGGGCAAGGCTACACCTTC
NA,NA,TRBJ1-6,TRBV2,CASSEAQGVDSPLHF,TGTGCCAGCAGTGAAGCGCAAGGGGTAGATTCACCCCTCCACTTT
TRBD1,once,TRBJ1-5,TRBV19,CASRKSRDRITISNQPQHF,TGTGCCAGTAGGAAATCCCGGGACAGGATCACGATAAGCAATCAGCCCCAGCATTTT
NA,NA,TRBJ1-5,TRBV14,CASSRLQGPQHF,TGTGCCAGCAGCCGTCTACAGGGACCCCAGCATTTT
NA,NA,TRBJ2-2,TRBV5-1,CASSPGGGLNTGELFF,TGCGCCAGCAGCCCTGGTGGGGGGTTAAACACCGGGGAGCTGTTTTTT
TRBD1,NA,TRBJ1-5,TRBV28,CASQTGGTNQPQHF,TGTGCCAGCCAGACAGGGGGCACCAATCAGCCCCAGCATTTT
TRBD1,NA,TRBJ2-1,TRBV7-6,CASSLDRGQEQFF,TGTGCCAGCAGCTTGGACAGGGGGCAAGAGCAGTTCTTC
NA,NA,TRBJ1-1,TRBV13,CASSLKTGTNTEAFF,TGTGCCAGCAGCCTCAAGACAGGTACGAACACTGAAGCTTTCTTT
NA,NA,TRBJ2-7,TRBV6-1,CASSEASRSYEQYF,TGTGCCAGCAGTGAAGCGTCCCGGTCATACGAGCAGTACTTC
TRBD1,NA,TRBJ2-7,TRBV13,CASSGVQGAYEQYF,TGTGCCAGCAGCGGGGTGCAGGGGGCATACGAGCAGTACTTC
TRBD2,NA,TRBJ2-7,TRBV5-1,CASSLGVAGGEQYF,TGCGCCAGCAGCTTGGGGGTAGCGGGGGGCGAGCAGTACTTC
TRBD1,NA,TRBJ2-5,TRBV5-4,CASKRGTEETQYF,TGTGCCAGTAAACGAGGGACAGAAGAGACCCAGTACTTC
TRBD1,NA,TRBJ2-7,TRBV19,CASSMTGIDF,TGTGCCAGTAGTATGACAGGGATCGACTTC
TRBD2,NA,TRBJ2-3,TRBV19,CASSISRGEGGTQYF,TGTGCCAGTAGTATTAGTCGGGGGGAAGGTGGTACGCAGTATTTT
NA,NA,TRBJ2-4,TRBV15,CATSRDKKNIQYF,TGTGCCACCAGCCGGGACAAAAAAAACATTCAGTACTTC
TRBD2,NA,TRBJ2-7,TRBV14,CASSPFSGGKQDYEQYF,TGTGCCAGCAGCCCTTTTAGCGGGGGGAAGCAGGATTACGAGCAGTACTTC
NA,NA,TRBJ2-5,TRBV9,CASSVDVSDQETQYF,TGTGCCAGCAGCGTAGACGTTAGTGACCAAGAGACCCAGTACTTC
TRBD1,NA,TRBJ1-5,TRBV19,CASSDGQEVQPQHF,TGTGCCAGTAGCGACGGACAGGAGGTTCAGCCCCAGCATTTT
NA,few,TRBJ1-6,TRBV11-2,CASSLGRSAGNSPLHF,TGTGCCAGCAGCTTAGGACGTTCGGCAGGGAATTCACCCCTCCACTTT
NA,few,TRBJ1-5,TRBV10-1,CASSGQGTQPQHF,TGCGCCAGCAGTGGGCAGGGGACTCAGCCCCAGCATTTT
NA,NA,TRBJ2-1,TRBV4-1,CASSQEGEIPNEQFF,TGCGCCAGCAGCCAAGAAGGAGAGATACCCAATGAGCAGTTCTTC
TRBD1,NA,TRBJ2-2,TRBV6-5,CASRNHRGGTGELFF,TGTGCCAGCAGAAACCACAGGGGCGGTACCGGGGAGCTGTTTTTT